The 9 T cell receptor beta chains presented below share a single source sample, sequenced in a study of T cells in localized non-small cell lung cancer. This table comes from immunoSEQ multiplex PCR, and its TCRdb copy is limited to in-frame clones, with some not included. The sample records approximately 34,000 clones, about 92% being singletons. The sample in question was peripheral blood, obtained before any cancer treatment. The receptor source for this set is a female donor of 60 years or more with stage I lung adenocarcinoma.

The chain combines TRBV7-8 with TRBJ1-1; possible D gene TRBD1, 5 bases. The CDR3 length is 15 residues. Deletions cut 0 bases from V and 1 base from J, with 9 bases between. The V gene's germline CDR1 is SGHVS and CDR2 FQNEAQ. CDR3 region: CASSLAGARNTEAFF. CDR3 bases: TGTGCCAGCAGCTTAGCAGGGGCGAGGAACACTGAAGCTTTCTTT.

The rearrangement links TRBV5-6 to TRBJ2-5; 7 nucleotides align to TRBD2. Germline V gene data show CDR1 as SGHDT and CDR2 as YYEEEE. This CDR3 has 16 residues. Unmatched junction bases numbered 5, after V lost 0 bases and J lost 0 bases. The CDR3 DNA reads TGTGCCAGCAGCTTGGCTGCTAGCGGCTACCAAGAGACCCAGTACTTC. As protein: CASSLAASGYQETQYF.

The gene calls are TRBV7-3 and TRBJ1-1; D perhaps matches TRBD1 (6 bases). CDR1 is SGHTA and CDR2 is FQGTGA in the germline V gene. Trimming shortened V by 1 base and J by 7 bases, and 16 bases separated the two germline ends. This CDR3 region has 15 residues. In DNA, the CDR3 is TGTGCCAGCAGCTTAATGGCAGTCGAGGGGGGTGAAGCTTTCTTT. It encodes CASSLMAVEGGEAFF.

This clone was seen once. This sequence joins TRBV28 and TRBJ2-2, with 7 nucleotides matching TRBD2. V lost 5 bases, J lost 5 bases, and 14 bases stayed unmatched. CDR1 and CDR2 (germline): MDHEN, SYDVKM. This CDR3 is built from 17 residues. CDR3 amino acids: CASSLKSGTGGTGELFF. In DNA, the CDR3 is TGTGCCAGCAGTCTTAAATCCGGGACGGGGGGAACCGGGGAGCTGTTTTTT. Using reference TRBV28 and TRBJ2-2 for the parts outside the CDR3, the full variable domain is DVKVTQSSRYLVKRTGEKVFLECVQDMDHENMFWYRQDPGLGLRLIYFSYDVKMKEKGDIPEGYSVSREKKERFSLILESASTNQTSMYLCASSLKSGTGGTGELFFGEGSRLTVL.

This clone was detected only once. The chain joins TRBV6-6 to TRBJ2-3; TRBD1 matches 9 bases. This CDR3 has 15 residues. J lost 3 bases, V lost 4 bases, and 5 bases had no gene match. Germline V gene data show CDR1 as MNHNY and CDR2 as SVGAGI (reference sequence). CDR3 in amino acids: CASSSAGTGTDTQYF. In nucleotides, the CDR3 is TGTGCCAGCAGTTCGGCCGGGACAGGGACAGATACGCAGTATTTT.

This chain connects TRBV7-9 to TRBJ2-1; 7 bases match TRBD1. The CDR3 runs to 15 residues. Germline values: CDR1 SEHNR, CDR2 FQNEAQ (reference sequence). The V segment lost 0 bases and the J segment 8 bases; nucleotides outside the gene matches: 7. The CDR3 region has the DNA TGTGCCAGCAGCTTAGCAGGGGGCTCTCATGATGAGCAGTTCTTC. Protein: CASSLAGGSHDEQFF.

The J gene is TRBJ2-1, the V gene TRBV29-1; D may correspond to TRBD1 or TRBD2 (6 bases each). In germline, CDR1 is SQVTM, CDR2 ANQGSEA. Trimming stripped 6 bases from V and 9 bases from J, with 12 bases between. The length of the CDR3 is 11 residues. The CDR3 protein is CSVAGTPEQFF. CDR3 coding DNA: TGCAGCGTGGCGGGGACACCTGAGCAGTTCTTC.

The J gene is TRBJ2-5, the V gene TRBV28; a possible D gene is TRBD1 (7 bases). The germline gives CDR1 MDHEN, CDR2 SYDVKM. Trimming pared 3 bases from V and 0 bases from J, leaving 11 bases between. This CDR3 contains 15 residues. The chain's CDR3 is CASSFAGQNQETQYF. Written as DNA, the CDR3 is TGTGCCAGCAGTTTCGCGGGACAGAACCAAGAGACCCAGTACTTC.

This clone was observed a few times. This rearrangement joins TRBV6-1 to TRBJ2-7; D call uncertain. The CDR3 extends over 14 amino acids. Trimming pared 6 bases from V and 0 bases from J, leaving 12 bases between. The germline gives CDR1 MNHNS, CDR2 SASEGT. The CDR3 DNA follows: TGTGCCAGCAGCGTGGATCGTAGCTCCTACGAGCAGTACTTC. Its protein product is CASSVDRSSYEQYF.